A selection of T cell receptor beta chains follows, all from one sample in a study of control samples from healthy donors and cancer patients. Using immunoSEQ multiplex PCR, the repertoire was profiled, and TCRdb retains in-frame clones only, with some absent. The table lists about 160,000 clones, nearly 96% of them singletons. Sequencing was carried out using blood. These receptors all stem from a woman aged 25 to 39 in good health. Each CDR3 is given with its conserved first and last residue. Fields, in order: clone size, V gene, D gene, J gene, CDR3 DNA, CDR3 protein. The D gene is left open where the match is weak. Clone sizes are given selectively: once, few, many, or a class where the clone is expanded.

NA	TRBV30	NA	TRBJ1-6	TGTGCCTGGGTAGCCCAGGGCGGATCACCCCTCCACTTT	CAWVAQGGSPLHF
NA	TRBV28	NA	TRBJ2-7	TGTGCCAGCTCCCCTCCCCGGCCCGGTCACGAGCAGTACTTC	CASSPPRPGHEQYF
NA	TRBV24-1	NA	TRBJ1-1	TGTGCCACCAGTGATTCACCCAGGGGTGAGGACACTGAAGCTTTCTTT	CATSDSPRGEDTEAFF
NA	TRBV27	TRBD2	TRBJ2-1	TGTGCCAGCAGTCCCCGGACTAGCGGGAAGGGTGAGCAGTTCTTC	CASSPRTSGKGEQFF
NA	TRBV5-1	NA	TRBJ2-3	TGCGCCAGCAGCTTAGACTCGGTCGCAGATACGCAGTATTTT	CASSLDSVADTQYF
NA	TRBV28	NA	TRBJ1-6	TGTGCCAGCAGTTTAGGGACGTTACATTCACCCCTCCACTTT	CASSLGTLHSPLHF
NA	TRBV7-9	NA	TRBJ1-1	TGTGCCAGCAGCTCCCCGATGGGACTCTCCACTGAAGCTTTCTTT	CASSSPMGLSTEAFF
NA	TRBV9	TRBD1	TRBJ2-1	TGTGCCAGCAGCCTAACCGGGACAGGGGGTTATCGGAGTAAGTTCTTC	CASSLTGTGGYRSKFF
NA	TRBV7-2	NA	TRBJ1-1	TGTGCCAGCAGCTTTTCAGTGAACACTGAAGCTTTCTTT	CASSFSVNTEAFF
once	TRBV6-5	NA	TRBJ2-5	TGTGCCAGCACAAGGGGGGGACAAGAGACCCAGTACTTC	CASTRGGQETQYF
NA	TRBV18	TRBD2	TRBJ2-1	TGTGCCAGCTCACCACGGGCGGGAGGGGAGTACAATGAGCAGTTCTTC	CASSPRAGGEYNEQFF
NA	TRBV10-3	NA	TRBJ2-5	TGTGCCATCAGTGAGTCGAGAGGCGGGCCCGCGGCCCAGTACTTC	CAISESRGGPAAQYF
NA	TRBV5-1	NA	TRBJ2-2	TGCGCCAGCAGCTTGGCCGCGGGATGGGCCGGGGAGCTGTTTTTT	CASSLAAGWAGELFF
NA	TRBV4-2	NA	TRBJ1-5	TGTGCCAGCAGCCAAGATTGGTCAGTTCTTAGCAATCAGCCCCAGCATTTT	CASSQDWSVLSNQPQHF
NA	TRBV28	NA	TRBJ2-3	TGTGCCAGCAGCCGGGACAAAGTTACGGATACGCAGTATTTT	CASSRDKVTDTQYF
NA	TRBV7-2	TRBD2	TRBJ2-5	TGTGCCAGCAGCCGGGGGGGGAGTCAAGAGACCCAGTACTTC	CASSRGGSQETQYF
NA	TRBV15	NA	TRBJ2-7	TGTGCCACCAGCAGCATATATACCTACGAGCAGTACTTC	CATSSIYTYEQYF
NA	TRBV18	NA	TRBJ1-2	TGTGCCAGCTCACTTCAGGCATCTAACTATGGCTACACCTTC	CASSLQASNYGYTF
NA	TRBV6-5	NA	TRBJ2-1	TGTGCCAGCAGTCCCCCAGTTCCCTCCTACAATGAGCAGTTCTTC	CASSPPVPSYNEQFF
NA	TRBV3-1/TRBV3-2	TRBD2	TRBJ2-4	TGTGCCAGCAGCCCCCGAACGGGACGGGAGGGCAACATTCAGTACTTC	CASSPRTGREGNIQYF
NA	TRBV28	NA	TRBJ2-7	TGTGCCAGCAGTTCCATTATAATCAGGTCCGAGCAGTACTTC	CASSSIIIRSEQYF
once	TRBV28	TRBD2	TRBJ2-5	TGTGCCAGCAGCCCCATTCGGGCTAGCGGGAGGGCAAACCAAGAGACCCAGTACTTC	CASSPIRASGRANQETQYF
NA	TRBV7-9	NA	TRBJ2-7	TGTGCCAGCAGCGCCCTAGACAGGTCCGGCTCCTACGAGCAGTACTTC	CASSALDRSGSYEQYF
NA	TRBV9	TRBD1	TRBJ1-2	TGTGCCAGCAGCGCCGGGACAGGGCCGGTTCCCCAGTATGGCTACACCTTC	CASSAGTGPVPQYGYTF
NA	TRBV18	NA	TRBJ2-3	TGTGCCAGCTCACCAGCAGGGGCCCGAGATACGCAGTATTTT	CASSPAGARDTQYF
NA	TRBV3-1/TRBV3-2	NA	TRBJ2-2	TGTGCCAGCAGTACAAGGGGCCACGGGGAGCTGTTTTTT	CASSTRGHGELFF
NA	TRBV30	NA	TRBJ2-7	TGTGCCTGGAGTGTAGGTCTAATGGGGGGGACAGCCTACGAGCAGTACTTC	CAWSVGLMGGTAYEQYF
NA	TRBV4-1	NA	TRBJ1-1	TGCGCCAGCAGCCAGCTGTTATCCTTTGTCCTACCGAACACTGAAGCTTTCTTT	CASSQLLSFVLPNTEAFF
NA	TRBV11-2	NA	TRBJ2-3	TGTGCCAGCAGCTCTCAAGCAACTAGCACAGATACGCAGTATTTT	CASSSQATSTDTQYF
NA	TRBV6-6	TRBD1	TRBJ1-2	TGTGCCAGCAGTTACCCTGACAGGGACTATGGCTACACCTTC	CASSYPDRDYGYTF
NA	TRBV6-1	NA	TRBJ1-2	TGTGCCAGCATTGAATGGGCTAACTATGGCTACACCTTC	CASIEWANYGYTF
NA	TRBV27	NA	TRBJ1-4	TGTGCCAGCAAAGTGTTGGGGGAGGATGAAAAACTGTTTTTT	CASKVLGEDEKLFF
NA	TRBV10-3	TRBD2	TRBJ2-2	TGTGCCTCCGGGGGGATCGCGAACACCGGGGAGCTGTTTTTT	CASGGIANTGELFF
NA	TRBV6-5	NA	TRBJ2-7	TGTGCCAGCAGTTACTCGATAAGGGGGGATTTTTACGAGCAGTACTTC	CASSYSIRGDFYEQYF
NA	TRBV5-1	TRBD2	TRBJ2-3	TGCGCCAGCAGCTGGGGACTAGCGGAAGGCACAGATACGCAGTATTTT	CASSWGLAEGTDTQYF
NA	TRBV14	NA	TRBJ1-4	TGTGCCAGCAGCCAACTAGGGGTGGATAATGAAAAACTGTTTTTT	CASSQLGVDNEKLFF
once	TRBV5-1	NA	TRBJ1-1	TGCGCCAGCAGCTTGACCCGGGCCCTGAACACTGAAGCTTTCTTT	CASSLTRALNTEAFF
NA	TRBV7-9	NA	TRBJ1-1	TGTGCCAGCAGCCCCCGTCAAGGGCGAGGCACTGAAGCTTTCTTT	CASSPRQGRGTEAFF
NA	TRBV11-2	NA	TRBJ1-2	TGTGCCAGCAGCTTGAACCGAGACTATGGCTACACCTTC	CASSLNRDYGYTF
NA	TRBV2	NA	TRBJ1-3	TGTGCCAGGTCAAATGGAAACACCATATATTTT	CARSNGNTIYF
NA	TRBV9	TRBD2	TRBJ2-1	TGTGCCAGCAGCGTAAGGCTAGCGGGTTACAATGAGCAGTTCTTC	CASSVRLAGYNEQFF
NA	TRBV9	NA	TRBJ2-7	TGTGCCAGCAGCGTCGATCCTTTGGGGGCACAAACCTACGAGCAGTACTTC	CASSVDPLGAQTYEQYF
NA	TRBV4-1	TRBD1	TRBJ2-2	TGCGCCAGCAGCCATCCGACAGGGGGATTGAACACCGGGGAGCTGTTTTTT	CASSHPTGGLNTGELFF
NA	TRBV14	NA	TRBJ2-7	TGTGCCAGCAGCTACAGGGCGGGGAACGAGCAGTACTTC	CASSYRAGNEQYF
NA	TRBV14	NA	TRBJ1-6	TGTGCCAGCAGCCAGTCTCTTTTCTATAATTCACCCCTCCACTTT	CASSQSLFYNSPLHF
NA	TRBV6-6	TRBD2	TRBJ2-7	TGTGCCAGCAGTTACCACCCAGCGGGAGGGCGCGAGCAGTACTTC	CASSYHPAGGREQYF
NA	TRBV5-6	NA	TRBJ2-1	TGTGCCAGCAGCTTTCCCTTTGGCGGGGCCAATGAGCAGTTCTTC	CASSFPFGGANEQFF
NA	TRBV5-4	TRBD1	TRBJ1-2	TGTGCCAGCACCCGGGACAGCGCCAACTATGGCTACACCTTC	CASTRDSANYGYTF
NA	TRBV9	TRBD1	TRBJ1-6	TGTGCCAGCAGCAAGGACAGGGTAGCTTCACCCCTCCACTTT	CASSKDRVASPLHF
few	TRBV6-4	TRBD2	TRBJ2-5	TGTGCCAGCAGCCCTACTGGGGAGGGAGAGACCCAGTACTTC	CASSPTGEGETQYF
NA	TRBV6-5	NA	TRBJ2-1	TGTGCCAGCAGCAAGTGGACAGAAGCTGCTGAGCAGTTCTTC	CASSKWTEAAEQFF
NA	TRBV7-9	TRBD1	TRBJ2-5	TGTGCCAGCAGCTCCGTCTTTTCCCGACAGGGCAGGGAGACCCAGTACTTC	CASSSVFSRQGRETQYF
once	TRBV6-5	NA	TRBJ1-1	TGTGCCAGCAGTTACGGCACCGTGAACACTGAAGCTTTCTTT	CASSYGTVNTEAFF
NA	TRBV25-1	NA	TRBJ1-4	TGTGCCAGCAGTGAAGGGTACCCCGCAAGTGAAAAACTGTTTTTT	CASSEGYPASEKLFF